This entry is about one T cell receptor (beta chain). Its antigen remains unknown. This entry comes from a study of brain T cells in children with intractable seizures. Points from the study as a whole: HCMV serostatus was not known, and viral specificity came from CDR3 similarity only. Pre-surgery blood may have been undersampled, hiding some clones.

Sequencing used immunoSEQ multiplex PCR; TCRdb keeps in-frame clones, though not all of them. The sample holds roughly 80,000 clones, under 95% seen once. The sequenced cases were selected for having the highest brain T cell transcript signatures. Pre-surgery treatment included at least one anti-epileptic drug. The CDR3 spans 10 residues. Germline V CDR1 and CDR2: SGHTA, FQGNSA. The V end was cut by 7 bases, the J end by 5 bases, with 2 bases between. Specimen: peripheral blood, collected at surgery. This sequence joins TRBV7-2 and TRBJ2-2; D gene uncertain. The receptor was derived from a girl between 2 and 10 years old with Rasmussen encephalitis and intractable seizures. The CDR3, as DNA: TGTGCCAGCAAGACCGGGGAGCTGTTTTTT. This codes for CASKTGELFF.